This TCR beta chain is drawn from a study of cytomegalovirus exposure and HLA in healthy donors. Study-wide results and caveats: The later analysis indicated that the majority of CMV-associated TCR beta chains appeared HLA-restricted. A cluster of highly shared sequence variants was likely a sequencing artifact.

PCR was performed using 60 Vbeta and 13 Jbeta primers. Repertoires were generated with immunoSEQ multiplex PCR, while TCRdb's copy carries only in-frame clones and drops some. In the table there are about 190,000 clones, 85% of which are singletons. Remarks on this clone: Its cognate antigen is unknown.

The sequence was collected from a boy aged 2-9 years in good health and CMV-seronegative. Sequencing was performed on PBMCs.

DNA of the CDR3: TGTGCCATATGGGTGGAGGGGGGGACTGAAGCTTTCTTT. It codes for CAIWVEGGTEAFF. This chain connects TRBV10-3 to TRBJ1-1, with D possibly being TRBD1 (6 bases). This CDR3 region has 13 residues. The germline V and J ends were trimmed by 9 bases and 5 bases, with 16 bases remaining between them. Germline CDR1 is ENHRY and CDR2 is SYGVKD.